This T cell receptor (beta chain) came from a study of blood T cell repertoires in COVID-19. Study-level information: Acute-phase and convalescent COVID-19 samples originated in the United States, Italy and Spain.

Germline V gene sequence: CDR1 KGHSH, CDR2 LQKENI. The CDR3 runs to 15 residues. The germline V and J ends were trimmed by 1 base and 2 bases, with 8 bases remaining between them. In the original processing: Estimation of nucleated cell counts was performed using reference gene primer amplification. Using immunoSEQ multiplex PCR, the repertoire was profiled, and TCRdb retains in-frame clones only, with some absent. The DNA gave D and trimming, while V, J and clone size come from that table. Found here are 350,000 or so clones, around 90% of them singletons; the top ten hold roughly 3.9%. Sequencing was performed on peripheral blood. The rearrangement joins TRBV18 to TRBJ2-2; possible D gene TRBD1, 6 bases. The sequence came from a woman between 55 and 75 years old with COVID-19, enrolled during active disease. CDR3 in amino acids: CASSPQGVNTGELFF. In DNA, the CDR3 is TGTGCCAGCTCACCACAGGGGGTTAACACCGGGGAGCTGTTTTTT.